This passage covers 27 T cell receptor beta chains from one sample sequenced in a study of neoadjuvant nivolumab and ipilimumab in lung cancer. Repertoires were generated with immunoSEQ multiplex PCR, while TCRdb's copy carries only in-frame clones and drops some. The table has about 30,000 clones, 92% seen once; the top ten hold about 2.1%. The input for sequencing was peripheral blood, taken after neoadjuvant nivolumab, alone or with ipilimumab, at or shortly before surgery. The receptors were gathered from an adult with non-small cell lung cancer.

This clone was seen only once. The V and J genes are TRBV5-6 and TRBJ2-7; D call uncertain. In germline, CDR1 is SGHDT, CDR2 YYEEEE. The CDR3 sequence is 11 residues long. Trimming removed 5 bases from V and 4 bases from J, with 7 bases in between. For the CDR3, the DNA is TGTGCCAGCAGTTCTAGGTACGAGCAGTACTTC. Its translation is CASSSRYEQYF. The variable domain in full, completed from reference TRBV5-6 and TRBJ2-7, reads DAGVTQSPTHLIKTRGQQVTLRCSPKSGHDTVSWYQQALGQGPQFIFQYYEEEERQRGNFPDRFSGHQFPNYSSELNVNALLLGDSALYLCASSSRYEQYFGPGTRLTVT.

V gene TRBV25-1 combines with J gene TRBJ1-2; tentatively, D is TRBD1 (6 bases). CDR3 size: 13 residues. V dropped 6 bases and J dropped 8 bases, with 16 bases sitting between them. The germline V gene has CDR1 MGHDK and CDR2 SYGVNS. CDR3 protein: CASRETTGQGYTF. As DNA, the CDR3 is TGTGCCAGCAGGGAGACGACAGGCCAAGGCTACACCTTC.

The chain has TRBV6-5 and TRBJ2-7; 8 bases line up with TRBD2. The CDR3 runs to 16 residues. V shed 2 bases and J 5 bases; nucleotides not matched to a gene: 11. CDR1 and CDR2 (germline): MNHEY, SVGAGI. The CDR3 coding sequence is TGTGCCAGCAGTTACGCCGTGACGGGAGGGCCCCACGAGCAGTACTTC. It encodes CASSYAVTGGPHEQYF.

V usage is TRBV29-1 and J usage is TRBJ2-1; 7 bases are shared with TRBD1. The CDR3 is 14 amino acids. Per germline, CDR1 SQVTM and CDR2 ANQGSEA. V dropped 5 bases and J dropped 8; count of bases not matched to a gene: 12. CDR3 sequence: CSVLQGLSQHEQFF. CDR3 nucleotide sequence: TGCAGCGTTCTACAGGGGTTGAGTCAGCATGAGCAGTTCTTC.

The rearrangement links TRBV2 to TRBJ2-1; 9 nucleotides line up with TRBD2. Germline-derived CDR1 and CDR2 are SNHLY and FYNNEI. CDR3 length: 15 residues. J lost 9 bases, V lost 3 bases, and 9 bases had no gene match. As DNA, the CDR3 is TGTGCCAGCAGTGAGGGTAGCGGGAGAGTGAGTGAGCAGTTCTTC. Protein sequence: CASSEGSGRVSEQFF.

This clone came up a few times. The chain employs TRBV7-8 and TRBJ2-3; TRBD2 is a possible D gene (6 bases). CDR3 size: 12 residues. Germline CDR1 and CDR2: SGHVS and FQNEAQ. Trimming shortened V by 4 bases and J by 5 bases, and 7 bases separated the two germline ends. The CDR3 nucleotides read TGTGCCAGCAGCTCCGGGGGAGATACGCAGTATTTT. Translation: CASSSGGDTQYF. The whole variable domain, filled in from reference TRBV7-8 and TRBJ2-3, reads GAGVSQSPRYKVAKRGQDVALRCDPISGHVSLFWYQQALGQGPEFLTYFQNEAQLDKSGLPSDRFFAERPEGSVSTLKIQRTQQEDSAVYLCASSSGGDTQYFGPGTRLTVL.

The rearrangement joins TRBV6-6 to TRBJ2-2, with a tentative D call TRBD1 (6 bases). The CDR3 is made up of 14 amino acids. CDR1 is MNHNY and CDR2 is SVGAGI in the germline V gene (reference sequence). Trimming pared 8 bases from V and 0 bases from J, leaving 10 bases between. The DNA for the CDR3 is TGTGCCAGCTTAGGGACACCGAACACCGGGGAGCTGTTTTTT. This encodes CASLGTPNTGELFF.

The chain links TRBV5-1 to TRBJ1-4; TRBD1 agrees at 9 bases. V lost 4 bases and J lost 8; bases outside the gene matches: 6. Per the germline V gene, CDR1 is SGHRS and CDR2 is YFSETQ. This CDR3 spans 14 amino acids. The CDR3 DNA is TGCGCCAGCAGCACGACAGGGGGAGAGGAAAAACTGTTTTTT. The encoded protein is CASSTTGGEEKLFF.

The rearrangement joins TRBV28 to TRBJ2-7; D is tentatively TRBD1 or TRBD2 (6 bases each). V shed 2 bases and J shed 5 bases, with 16 bases lying between them. The CDR3 runs to 15 residues. CDR1 is MDHEN and CDR2 is SYDVKM in the germline V gene. Here the CDR3 DNA reads TGTGCCAGCAGTTTAATCCGGGGGCGTATGGACGAGCAGTACTTC. Translating gives CASSLIRGRMDEQYF.

The rearrangement uses TRBV4-1 and TRBJ2-1, with unresolved D. Germline-derived CDR1 and CDR2 are MGHRA and YSYEKL. With 0 bases removed from V and 4 bases from J, the gap between germline ends came to 10 bases. CDR3 size: 15 residues. This chain's CDR3 is CASSQEATPYNEQFF. In nucleotides, the CDR3 is TGCGCCAGCAGCCAAGAAGCGACCCCGTACAATGAGCAGTTCTTC.

The rearrangement uses TRBV18 and TRBJ2-2; the D call may be TRBD1 or TRBD2 (5 bases each). The CDR3 consists of 17 residues. Trimming removed 3 bases from V and 6 bases from J, with 20 bases in between. Germline CDR1 and CDR2: KGHSH and LQKENI. CDR3 amino acids: CASSPRHIGAGAGELFF. CDR3 nucleotide sequence: TGTGCCAGCTCACCCCGCCATATCGGGGCCGGGGCCGGGGAGCTGTTTTTT.

This chain links TRBV7-9 with TRBJ1-3, with TRBD1 matching 9 bases. This CDR3 spans 16 amino acids. V lost 5 bases, J lost 0 bases, and 5 bases stayed unmatched. Per the germline V gene, CDR1 is SEHNR and CDR2 is FQNEAQ (reference sequence). This chain's CDR3 is CASSRGQGVSGNTIYF. The CDR3 nucleotides read TGTGCCAGCAGCCGGGGACAGGGCGTCTCTGGAAACACCATATATTTT.

CDR3 in amino acids: CASSPTVTGELFF. The DNA for the CDR3 is TGTGCCAGCAGCCCCACGGTCACCGGGGAGCTGTTTTTT. The chain is built from TRBV7-9 and TRBJ2-2; the D is unclear. The germline gives CDR1 SEHNR, CDR2 FQNEAQ (reference sequence). The CDR3 has 13 amino acids. V lost 5 bases and J 4 bases, leaving 8 bases between the germline ends.

The V call is TRBV6-6, the J call TRBJ1-1; 7 bases match TRBD1. This CDR3 has 15 amino acids. The junction had 9 bases not matched to a gene; V was cut back by 8 bases and J by 0 bases. CDR1 MNHNY and CDR2 SVGAGI come from the germline V gene (reference sequence). CDR3 residues: CASLQGQPMNTEAFF. As DNA, the CDR3 is TGTGCCAGCCTTCAGGGACAGCCTATGAACACTGAAGCTTTCTTT.

This rearrangement joins TRBV7-9 to TRBJ2-3; D not certain. Germline CDR1 reads SEHNR; CDR2 reads FQNEAQ (reference sequence). The CDR3 contains 14 residues. Deletions cut 5 bases from V and 4 bases from J, with 13 bases between. Written as DNA, the CDR3 is TGTGCCAGCAGCATCGTCGAGGCCTCAGATACGCAGTATTTT. It encodes CASSIVEASDTQYF.

With respect to this clone: Other DNA sequences in the sample encode the same CDR3. V is TRBV6-1 and J is TRBJ2-7; possibly TRBD2 for D (6 bases). CDR3 length: 13 amino acids. Germline V gene sequence: CDR1 MNHNS, CDR2 SASEGT. Trimming pared 4 bases from V and 2 bases from J, leaving 9 bases between. The CDR3 DNA sequence: TGTGCCAGCAGTGGGGACTTTCCCTACGAGCAGTACTTC. Encoded protein: CASSGDFPYEQYF.

The rearrangement uses TRBV4-1 and TRBJ2-1; maybe TRBD2 (6 bases). Germline CDR1 and CDR2: MGHRA and YSYEKL. The V gene lost 4 bases and the J gene lost 4 bases, with 14 bases spanning the gap. CDR3 size: 15 residues. CDR3 DNA sequence: TGCGCCAGCAGCCTCGTGGAGGGTCCTTACAATGAGCAGTTCTTC. It codes for CASSLVEGPYNEQFF.

The V call is TRBV28, the J call TRBJ2-3, with a possible D match to TRBD2 (6 bases). The CDR3 loop spans 14 amino acids. V gave up 5 bases and J gave up 4 bases, with 13 bases separating them. Looked up from germline, CDR1 is MDHEN and CDR2 is SYDVKM. CDR3 loop: CASSLPSGADTQYF. Written as DNA, the CDR3 is TGTGCCAGCAGTCTTCCCTCGGGGGCAGATACGCAGTATTTT.

The chain couples TRBV10-1 to TRBJ1-1; 7 bases map to TRBD1. V dropped 4 bases and J dropped 4; count of bases not matched to a gene: 3. CDR1 is WNHNN and CDR2 is SYGVQD in the germline V gene (reference sequence). This CDR3 spans 13 amino acids. CDR3 DNA: TGCGCCAGCAGTGTAAACAGGGGCACTGAAGCTTTCTTT. Protein: CASSVNRGTEAFF.

This chain links TRBV7-9 with TRBJ2-7; TRBD2 matches at 8 bases. The CDR3 is 12 amino acids. V lost 6 bases, J lost 5 bases, and 3 bases stayed unmatched. Germline loops: CDR1 SEHNR, CDR2 FQNEAQ (reference sequence). CDR3 DNA sequence: TGTGCCAGCAGGGGACTAGGCGACGAGCAGTACTTC. Translating gives CASRGLGDEQYF.

This chain connects TRBV5-1 to TRBJ1-1; D perhaps matches TRBD1 (6 bases). The germline V gene encodes CDR1 SGHRS and CDR2 YFSETQ. The CDR3 runs 12 residues. V was clipped by 4 bases and J by 7 bases, with 11 bases between them. The CDR3 region has the DNA TGCGCCAGCAGCGTAATGACAGGTGAAGCTTTCTTT. Its translation: CASSVMTGEAFF.

The V and J genes are TRBV5-6 and TRBJ1-1; 8 bases fit TRBD1. The CDR3 is 15 residues long. The germline V gene encodes CDR1 SGHDT and CDR2 YYEEEE. V shed 0 bases, J shed 5 bases, and the junction held 6 bases outside the gene matches. The DNA of the CDR3 is TGTGCCAGCAGCTTGGGGACAGGGTTGTGGACTGAAGCTTTCTTT. Translated, it gives CASSLGTGLWTEAFF. Using reference TRBV5-6 and TRBJ1-1 for the parts outside the CDR3, the full variable domain is DAGVTQSPTHLIKTRGQQVTLRCSPKSGHDTVSWYQQALGQGPQFIFQYYEEEERQRGNFPDRFSGHQFPNYSSELNVNALLLGDSALYLCASSLGTGLWTEAFFGQGTRLTVV.

Only a few counts were recorded for this clone. The chain combines TRBV5-1 with TRBJ2-1; D is perhaps TRBD2 (5 bases). Germline V lookup: CDR1 SGHRS, CDR2 YFSETQ. The CDR3 extends over 14 amino acids. V lost 2 bases and J lost 5, with 11 bases in between. For the CDR3, the DNA is TGCGCCAGCAGCTTTACGCCGGGGAACAATGAGCAGTTCTTC. Translation gives CASSFTPGNNEQFF.

The chain links TRBV9 to TRBJ1-2; 7 nucleotides line up with TRBD1. Germline lookup yields CDR1 SGDLS and CDR2 YYNGEE. Trimming took 4 bases from V and 4 from J; bases not matched to a gene: 10. CDR3 size: 15 residues. The CDR3 sequence is CASSPRDRMVYGYTF. DNA of the CDR3: TGTGCCAGCAGCCCTCGGGACAGAATGGTCTATGGCTACACCTTC. The complete variable domain, with remaining parts taken from reference TRBV9 and TRBJ1-2, reads DSGVTQTPKHLITATGQRVTLRCSPRSGDLSVYWYQQSLDQGLQFLIQYYNGEERAKGNILERFSAQQFPDLHSELNLSSLELGDSALYFCASSPRDRMVYGYTFGSGTRLTVV.

This clone was counted a few times. The chain employs TRBV6-6 and TRBJ1-4, with TRBD1 identical over 12 bases. Germline V gene data show CDR1 as MNHNY and CDR2 as SVGAGI (reference sequence). The CDR3 runs to 14 residues. The ends lost 4 bases at V and 8 bases at J; junction bases unmatched: 2. The CDR3: CASSWGTGGEKLFF. As DNA, the CDR3 is TGTGCCAGCAGTTGGGGGACAGGGGGCGAAAAACTGTTTTTT.

This clone occurred once. CDR3 in amino acids: CASSSRRHGELFF. CDR3 DNA sequence: TGTGCCAGCAGCTCCAGGAGGCACGGGGAGCTGTTTTTT. The chain employs TRBV11-1 and TRBJ2-2, with D perhaps TRBD2 (5 bases). The germline gives CDR1 SGHAT, CDR2 FQDESV (reference sequence). The V gene lost 4 bases and the J gene lost 7 bases, with 10 bases spanning the gap. CDR3 size: 13 residues.

The rearrangement uses TRBV29-1 and TRBJ2-1; D is ambiguous. Germline CDR1 reads SQVTM; CDR2 reads ANQGSEA. The CDR3 is 13 amino acids. Trimming left V 4 bases short and J 0 bases short, with 7 bases between. CDR3 in amino acids: CSVGTVSYNEQFF. DNA of the CDR3: TGCAGCGTTGGCACAGTCTCCTACAATGAGCAGTTCTTC.